This record covers a single TCR beta chain. Its antigen remains unknown. These data are taken from a study of beta chain features in type 1 diabetes. This CDR3 has 13 amino acids. In germline, CDR1 is SNHLY, CDR2 FYNNEI. The V gene lost 8 bases and the J gene lost 2 bases, with 12 bases spanning the gap. Expressed TCRB transcripts were sequenced, since all the RNA that had been isolated was reverse transcribed. The table came from immunoSEQ multiplex PCR; TCRdb's copy has only in-frame clones and leaves some out. This table has about 160,000 clones, 8.5% to 10% appearing once. Overall study findings and caveats: Moderately but significantly shorter TCRB CDR3s were found in Type 1 diabetes patients in all four CD4+ subsets.

This receptor was obtained from a woman in her twenties or thirties with type 1 diabetes. The material sequenced was central memory CD4+ T cells from blood. The rearrangement joins TRBV2 to TRBJ2-5; D is unclear. Written as DNA, the CDR3 is TGTGCCAGCGTATCCGGGTTACAAGAGACCCAGTACTTC. This codes for CASVSGLQETQYF.